A single sample is the source of the 30 T cell receptor beta chains below, sequenced in a study of blood T cells in healthy people across ages. Together with a sample-barcoded 5' primer, a J-beta primer mix was included in a second PCR lasting about 6 to 12 cycles. TCRdb reanalysed the 5' RACE reads using MiXCR and keeps one entry per CDR3 protein. The table has about 640,000 distinct CDR3 sequences, about 53% seen once; the top ten hold 30% to 45%. The sequenced sample consisted of blood. These receptors originate from a man in his fifties or sixties in good health.

This chain connects TRBV7-2 to TRBJ2-5; TRBD1 matches at 8 bases. Trimming removed 2 bases from V and 6 bases from J; junction bases left unmatched: 11. Germline V gene sequence: CDR1 SGHTA, CDR2 FQGNSA. This CDR3 has 16 residues. CDR3 bases: TGTGCCAGCAGCTTACCCCCAGGGGGCGTCGGGAAGACCCAGTACTTC. It encodes CASSLPPGGVGKTQYF.

The J gene is TRBJ2-2, the V gene TRBV7-9; D may correspond to TRBD1 or TRBD2 (5 bases each). V was shortened by 1 base and J by 4 bases, with 10 bases between the two germline ends. The CDR3 sequence is 15 residues long. Germline V gives CDR1 SEHNR, CDR2 FQNEAQ (reference sequence). The CDR3 is CASSLVGGGTGELFF. The CDR3 bases are TGTGCCAGCAGCTTAGTCGGTGGGGGCACCGGGGAGCTGTTTTTT.

The CDR3 nucleotides are TGCAGTGCTGCTGGCAGGTGGGGGGAAGATACGCAGTATTTT. Its protein is CSAAGRWGEDTQYF. The chain links TRBV20-1 to TRBJ2-3; possible D gene TRBD2, 6 bases. Germline CDR1 reads DFQATT; CDR2 reads SNEGSKA (reference sequence). Trimming cost V 5 bases and J 5 bases, with 17 bases left between them. This CDR3 is 14 amino acids long.

In its sample, this clonotype was seen a few times. V usage is TRBV9 and J usage is TRBJ2-2, with a possible D match to TRBD2 (5 bases). The germline V gene encodes CDR1 SGDLS and CDR2 YYNGEE. The CDR3 loop spans 13 amino acids. Deletions cut 4 bases from V and 5 bases from J, with 9 bases between. The CDR3 is CASSTSGTGELFF. The CDR3 DNA is TGTGCCAGCAGCACGAGCGGTACCGGGGAGCTGTTTTTT.

This chain joins TRBV12-3 or TRBV12-4 and TRBJ2-1; 9 bases align to TRBD1. Trimming cost V 4 bases and J 7 bases; bases outside gene matches: 8. This CDR3 is 15 amino acids long. The CDR3 sequence: CASSSQGQGGNEQFF. CDR3 DNA: TGTGCCAGCAGTTCACAGGGACAGGGAGGGAATGAGCAGTTCTTC.

This sequence joins TRBV4-1 and TRBJ1-2; no firm D call. CDR1 and CDR2 from the germline V gene are MGHRA and YSYEKL. V lost 3 bases to trimming and J lost 7 bases, with 9 bases between them. This CDR3 region has 12 residues. This CDR3 reads CASSQERFGYTF. The CDR3, as DNA: TGCGCCAGCAGCCAGGAGCGGTTTGGCTACACCTTC.

The CDR3 region has the DNA TGCAGTGCTAGCACGGGACAGGGTGTGGCAGATACGCAGTATTTT. This translates into CSASTGQGVADTQYF. V is TRBV20-1 and J is TRBJ2-3, with 9 bases matching TRBD1. This CDR3 is 15 amino acids long. CDR1 is DFQATT and CDR2 is SNEGSKA in the germline V gene (reference sequence). V trimming: 3 bases; J trimming: 4 bases; junction bases outside the gene matches: 8.

The rearrangement uses TRBV5-1 and TRBJ2-3, with 8 bases fitting TRBD2. V trimming: 4 bases; J trimming: 2 bases; junction bases outside the gene matches: 9. The CDR3 consists of 16 residues. Germline CDR1 reads SGHRS; CDR2 reads YFSETQ. The CDR3 spells CASSPTGGANTDTQYF. In nucleotides, the CDR3 is TGCGCCAGCAGCCCAACCGGGGGGGCAAACACAGATACGCAGTATTTT.

In this sample, this clonotype turned up a few times. This chain links TRBV20-1 with TRBJ1-2, with unresolved D. V lost 1 base and J 4 bases, leaving 13 bases between the germline ends. This CDR3 spans 14 amino acids. Germline loops: CDR1 DFQATT, CDR2 SNEGSKA (reference sequence). The CDR3 DNA reads as TGCAGTGCTAGAGCCCCGGGTGAAGCCTATGGCTACACCTTC. It codes for CSARAPGEAYGYTF.

This sequence joins TRBV9 and TRBJ1-1; weak D call: TRBD1 (6 bases). This CDR3 spans 14 amino acids. Germline V CDR1 and CDR2: SGDLS, YYNGEE. Trimming took off 4 bases at V and 3 bases at J, with 13 bases between the two ends. CDR3 protein: CASSTTGMDTEAFF. Written as DNA, the CDR3 is TGTGCCAGCAGCACCACAGGGATGGACACTGAAGCTTTCTTT.

This clonotype turned up a few times. The chain recombines TRBV7-2 with TRBJ2-5; 9 nucleotides align to TRBD1. There are 13 residues in the CDR3. Germline V gene sequence: CDR1 SGHTA, CDR2 FQGNSA. With V trimmed by 6 bases and J by 7 bases, 6 bases remained unmatched. CDR3 DNA: TGTGCCAGCAGTAACAGGGGGCTGGTGACCCAGTACTTC. It translates to CASSNRGLVTQYF.

The table lists this clonotype with a count of one. V gene TRBV4-1 combines with J gene TRBJ1-2; maybe TRBD1 (5 bases). Germline CDR1 is MGHRA and CDR2 is YSYEKL. The ends were cut back, 1 base at V and 0 bases at J, with 9 bases in the middle. This CDR3 contains 15 residues. The chain's CDR3 is CASSQGPGANYGYTF. The DNA for the CDR3 is TGCGCCAGCAGCCAAGGCCCGGGGGCTAACTATGGCTACACCTTC.

The V call is TRBV27, the J call TRBJ1-4; D might be TRBD1 (6 bases). This CDR3 has 15 residues. The ends were cut back, 5 bases at V and 2 bases at J, with 12 bases in the middle. Germline CDR1 MNHEY, CDR2 SMNVEV (reference sequence). The CDR3 spells CASSQQGFTNEKLFF. The DNA for the CDR3 is TGTGCCAGCAGTCAACAGGGATTTACTAATGAAAAACTGTTTTTT.

The chain uses TRBV7-9 and TRBJ2-2; D gene unclear. V shed 5 bases and J shed 7 bases, with 11 bases lying between them. This CDR3 comprises 13 residues. From germline, CDR1 is SEHNR and CDR2 FQNEAQ (reference sequence). The CDR3 reads CASSNRHSGELFF. CDR3 in DNA: TGTGCCAGCAGCAACCGCCACAGCGGGGAGCTGTTTTTT.

The gene calls are TRBV10-3 and TRBJ2-7; 7 nucleotides match TRBD1. The length of the CDR3 is 14 residues. Trimming at V came to 6 bases and at J to 2 bases, leaving 7 bases not matched to a gene. CDR1 and CDR2 from the germline V gene are ENHRY and SYGVKD. CDR3 DNA sequence: TGTGCCATCAGCGAACCGGGACAGACCTACGAGCAGTACTTC. Its protein is CAISEPGQTYEQYF.

Only one count was recorded for this clonotype. The chain recombines TRBV2 with TRBJ1-2; D possibly corresponds to TRBD1 (5 bases). The V gene's germline CDR1 is SNHLY and CDR2 FYNNEI. This CDR3 contains 13 residues. V was trimmed by 7 bases and J by 4 bases, leaving 13 bases between them. CDR3 protein: CASTEGSGYGYTF. The CDR3 DNA sequence: TGTGCCAGCACCGAGGGGTCAGGCTATGGCTACACCTTC. Supplemented by reference TRBV2 and TRBJ1-2, the full variable domain reads EPEVTQTPSHQVTQMGQEVILRCVPISNHLYFYWYRQILGQKVEFLVSFYNNEISEKSEIFDDQFSVERPDGSNFTLKIRSTKLEDSAMYFCASTEGSGYGYTFGSGTRLTVV.

CDR3 nucleotides: TGTGCCAGCAGTTACGACGCGATATACAGGGGCGGAGGGGAGACCCAGTACTTC. It codes for CASSYDAIYRGGGETQYF. V gene TRBV6-2 or TRBV6-3 combines with J gene TRBJ2-5; D is perhaps TRBD1 (7 bases). Germline V gene lookup returns CDR1 MNHEY and CDR2 SVGEGT. V lost 2 bases to trimming and J lost 5 bases, with 24 bases between them. CDR3 size: 18 residues.

The genes are TRBV7-2 and TRBJ1-6; tentative D call: TRBD1 (5 bases). V lost 0 bases and J 0 bases, leaving 9 bases between the germline ends. CDR1 and CDR2 (germline): SGHTA, FQGNSA. The CDR3 has 17 residues. In DNA form, the CDR3 reads TGTGCCAGCAGCTTAGCAGGACAAAGCTCCTATAATTCACCCCTCCACTTT. It specifies CASSLAGQSSYNSPLHF.

The rearrangement links TRBV3-1 to TRBJ1-2; 7 bases are shared with TRBD1. CDR3 length: 15 amino acids. Looked up from germline, CDR1 is LGHDT and CDR2 is YNNKEL (reference sequence). The junction had 8 bases not matched to a gene; V was cut back by 7 bases and J by 0 bases. Written as DNA, the CDR3 is TGTGCCAGCACCTCGGGGACAGAAGCTAACTATGGCTACACCTTC. Protein sequence: CASTSGTEANYGYTF.

The chain combines TRBV6-6 with TRBJ1-2; D may be TRBD1 (6 bases). The CDR3 extends over 16 amino acids. Deletions cut 6 bases from V and 6 bases from J, with 23 bases between. Germline assignment: CDR1 MNHNY and CDR2 SVGAGI (reference sequence). CDR3: CASRGAGSGTADGYTF. Here the CDR3 DNA reads TGTGCCAGCAGGGGGGCGGGATCCGGGACCGCGGATGGCTACACCTTC.

V gene TRBV12-3 or TRBV12-4 combines with J gene TRBJ1-5, with 7 bases identical to TRBD1. With V trimmed by 5 bases and J by 3 bases, 7 bases remained unmatched. The CDR3 is made up of 15 amino acids. The CDR3 DNA is TGTGCCAGCAGTCCCGGACAGGCAACCAATCAGCCCCAGCATTTT. Residues: CASSPGQATNQPQHF.

This clonotype has only a few counts. The V call is TRBV4-2, the J call TRBJ2-1; TRBD2 agrees at 9 bases. CDR1 and CDR2 (germline): LGHNA, YNFKEQ. Trimming removed 6 bases from V and 0 bases from J; junction bases left unmatched: 6. The CDR3 is made up of 16 amino acids. Written as DNA, the CDR3 is TGTGCCAGCAGAGCAGCGGGGGGAAACTCCTACAATGAGCAGTTCTTC. Its translation is CASRAAGGNSYNEQFF.

This chain connects TRBV6-1 to TRBJ2-7, with TRBD2 identical over 9 bases. TRBJ2-5 matches the DNA end more closely, so the J call is doubtful. Germline values: CDR1 MNHNS, CDR2 SASEGT. The CDR3 extends over 13 amino acids. CDR3 sequence: CASGNSGGETQYF. The CDR3 DNA follows: TGTGCCAGCGGCAATAGCGGGGGAGAGACCCAGTACTTC.

This clonotype was detected ten times or more. The chain has TRBV7-2 and TRBJ2-7; TRBD2 matches at 9 bases. After removal of 4 bases from V and 2 bases from J, the junction contained 6 bases not matched to a gene. The CDR3 is 15 amino acids. The germline gives CDR1 SGHTA, CDR2 FQGNSA. The CDR3 spells CASSSQAGGAYEQYF. The CDR3 DNA is TGTGCCAGCAGCTCCCAAGCGGGGGGAGCCTACGAGCAGTACTTC.

The chain links TRBV6-5 to TRBJ1-2; the match to TRBD1 covers 11 bases. Per the germline V gene, CDR1 is MNHEY and CDR2 is SVGAGI. This CDR3 has 14 amino acids. J gave up 2 bases and V 6 bases, and 2 bases lay outside the gene matches. The CDR3 is CASRRDRGNYGYTF. In nucleotides, the CDR3 is TGTGCCAGCAGAAGGGACAGGGGGAACTATGGCTACACCTTC.

This clonotype was seen only a few times. The rearrangement links TRBV13 to TRBJ2-1, with 8 bases that match TRBD1. The CDR3 covers 13 residues. Unmatched junction bases numbered 6, after V lost 4 bases and J lost 10 bases. CDR1 is PRHDT, CDR2 FYEKMQ, per germline (reference sequence). Here the CDR3 DNA reads TGTGCCAGCAGCTCGCAGACAGGGGTCGAGCAGTTCTTC. It yields the protein CASSSQTGVEQFF.

The V call is TRBV12-3 or TRBV12-4, the J call TRBJ1-6; D ambiguous. This CDR3 spans 12 amino acids. Trimming took off 7 bases at V and 10 bases at J, with 11 bases between the two ends. The CDR3 loop reads CASTVGRSPLHF. CDR3 nucleotide sequence: TGTGCCAGCACCGTGGGTCGATCACCCCTCCACTTT.

The chain joins TRBV7-2 to TRBJ2-5; TRBD2 agrees at 12 bases. There are 15 residues in the CDR3. The ends lost 3 bases at V and 5 bases at J; junction bases unmatched: 4. Looked up from germline, CDR1 is SGHTA and CDR2 is FQGNSA. This CDR3 reads CASSFGLAGLETQYF. Here the CDR3 DNA reads TGTGCCAGCAGCTTCGGACTAGCGGGGCTGGAGACCCAGTACTTC.

The chain has TRBV6-5 and TRBJ1-2, with 10 bases fitting TRBD1. Germline loops: CDR1 MNHEY, CDR2 SVGAGI. J lost 7 bases, V lost 4 bases, and 6 bases had no gene match. The CDR3 contains 14 residues. The CDR3 region has the DNA TGTGCCAGCAGTTGGACAGGGGGAGCTGGTGGCTACACCTTC. Its translation: CASSWTGGAGGYTF.

As for this clonotype: Germline is not matched at one junction end, which may reflect a read error. The chain has TRBV7-6 and TRBJ2-5, with D uncertain. There are 14 residues in the CDR3. Per the germline V gene, CDR1 is SGHVS and CDR2 is FNYEAQ. For the CDR3, the DNA is TGTGCCAGCGGCTTGGTAGGGTATGAAGAGACCCAGTACTTC. It encodes CASGLVGYEETQYF.